A selection of T cell receptor beta chains follows, all from one sample in a study of CXCR3-negative and CXCR3-positive naive CD8 T cells. From its re-call of the 5' RACE reads, TCRdb lists each CDR3 protein once, without DNA. The listing records tens of thousands of distinct CDR3 sequences. Sample: naive CXCR3- CD8+ T cells from blood. Source of these receptors: a human donor in good health. Some clones in this sample may be carry-over from other donors' samples. Each CDR3 is given with its conserved first and last residue. For some rows the clone size is stated as once, few or many, or as a class when expanded; others skip it.

clone size | J gene | V gene | CDR3 protein
- | TRBJ1-1 | TRBV5-5 | CASSLLGTNTEAFF
- | TRBJ2-1 | TRBV4-3 | CASSQDLGYNEQFF
- | TRBJ2-5 | TRBV6-2/TRBV6-3 | CASTPRGPPEEETQYF
- | TRBJ2-3 | TRBV11-2 | CASSLDWTPSTDTQYF
- | TRBJ2-2 | TRBV7-9 | CASSPKNTGELFF
- | TRBJ1-2 | TRBV5-1 | CASSRGQGGGYGYTF
- | TRBJ1-1 | TRBV7-9 | CASSRAGVLNTEAFF
- | TRBJ2-3 | TRBV29-1 | CSVEVRGFTQYF
- | TRBJ1-5 | TRBV7-9 | CASSDGQGALQPQHF
- | TRBJ2-2 | TRBV28 | CASSVGYSTGELFF
- | TRBJ2-3 | TRBV29-1 | CSVRGQDLADTQYF
- | TRBJ2-3 | TRBV27 | CASSFGGPSTDTQYF
- | TRBJ2-5 | TRBV5-5 | CASRPGTASQETQYF
- | TRBJ2-7 | TRBV28 | CASSVQGGSYEQYF
- | TRBJ2-1 | TRBV11-3 | CASSLVGGGGDEQFF
- | TRBJ2-1 | TRBV29-1 | CSATAGGRADEQFF
- | TRBJ2-1 | TRBV27 | CASSTSGGSYNEQFF
- | TRBJ2-5 | TRBV6-5 | CASSYPRRYQETQYF
- | TRBJ2-3 | TRBV29-1 | CSVEDPGQVGDTQYF
- | TRBJ2-3 | TRBV5-6 | CATGVTDTQYF
- | TRBJ2-2 | TRBV5-5 | CASSAGQVRELFF
medium-sized | TRBJ2-2 | TRBV20-1 | CSASDRDRGDTGELFF
- | TRBJ2-7 | TRBV12-3/TRBV12-4 | CASSLGQGGEQYF
- | TRBJ2-1 | TRBV10-3 | CAISDTEREDEQFF
- | TRBJ1-2 | TRBV6-2/TRBV6-3 | CASSWGPAYGYTF
- | TRBJ2-1 | TRBV12-2 | CASRCRFTGLEQFF
- | TRBJ2-1 | TRBV14 | CASSQELAGGPYNEQFF
- | TRBJ2-2 | TRBV7-9 | CASSPPSGASTGELFF
- | TRBJ2-7 | TRBV7-2 | CASSGPGLNYEQYF
- | TRBJ2-5 | TRBV7-9 | CASSRLDRTQETQYF
- | TRBJ2-1 | TRBV12-3/TRBV12-4 | CASRSPALPYNEQFF
- | TRBJ1-1 | TRBV29-1 | CSVDRGRLDTEAFF
- | TRBJ2-7 | TRBV3-1 | CASSQLMALPIEQYF
- | TRBJ1-1 | TRBV13 | CASSLGPTGNTEAFF
- | TRBJ2-1 | TRBV12-5 | CASGLVLAGAVYNEQFF
- | TRBJ2-7 | TRBV15 | CATSRGPETYEQYF
- | TRBJ2-1 | TRBV29-1 | CSVEWSYNEQFF
- | TRBJ1-2 | TRBV12-3/TRBV12-4 | CASSPRPANYGYTF
- | TRBJ2-3 | TRBV15 | CATSRVRQPTDTQYF
- | TRBJ1-1 | TRBV29-1 | CSVESLPEAFF
- | TRBJ1-6 | TRBV6-2/TRBV6-3 | CASSSQSRQRAYSPLHF
- | TRBJ2-7 | TRBV4-1 | CASSQDPLAGRLDEQYF
- | TRBJ2-5 | TRBV28 | CASLGGQETQYF
- | TRBJ1-2 | TRBV5-1 | CASSFTSRVSSGYTF
- | TRBJ2-2 | TRBV6-5 | CASSSGLAGGPTNTGELFF
- | TRBJ2-1 | TRBV6-2/TRBV6-3 | CASGPREYNEQFF
- | TRBJ2-3 | TRBV4-1 | CASSQVLAGTQYF
- | TRBJ1-1 | TRBV29-1 | CSVEGGQGPEAFF
- | TRBJ2-2 | TRBV6-6 | CASRTNPLEGDNTGELFF
- | TRBJ2-2 | TRBV18 | CASSPVASRRDVAGELFF
- | TRBJ2-5 | TRBV7-8 | CASSFFQMASETQYF
- | TRBJ1-2 | TRBV25-1 | CASSAGVGYTF
- | TRBJ2-1 | TRBV29-1 | CSVEIRGEVYNEQFF
- | TRBJ2-1 | TRBV6-4 | CASSDGTGGSYNEQFF
- | TRBJ2-7 | TRBV28 | CASTKPGTGDEQYF
- | TRBJ1-1 | TRBV29-1 | CSVETNTEAFF
- | TRBJ1-1 | TRBV2 | CASRGDNSAEAFF
- | TRBJ2-2 | TRBV9 | CASCERGWGTGELFF
- | TRBJ2-1 | TRBV28 | CASSLRGSSYNEQFF